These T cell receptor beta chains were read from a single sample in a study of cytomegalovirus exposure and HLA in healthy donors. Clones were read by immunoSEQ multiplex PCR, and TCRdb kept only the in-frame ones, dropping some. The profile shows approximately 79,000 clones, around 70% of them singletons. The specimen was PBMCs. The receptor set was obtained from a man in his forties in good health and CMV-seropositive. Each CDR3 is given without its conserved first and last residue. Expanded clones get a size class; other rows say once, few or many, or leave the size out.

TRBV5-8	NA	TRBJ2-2	ASSLAWTNTGELF
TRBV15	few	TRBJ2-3	ATSRPGSGYTQY
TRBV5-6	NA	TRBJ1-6	ASSLLSVTGGGRGSPLH
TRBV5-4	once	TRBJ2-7	ASSLGQVYEQY
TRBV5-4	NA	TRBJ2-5	ASSLTGEKKETQY
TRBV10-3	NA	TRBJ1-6	AIKGGTGDNSPLH
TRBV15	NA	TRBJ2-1	ATSREEDLSYNEQF
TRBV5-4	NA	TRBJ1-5	ASSFDRDQPQH
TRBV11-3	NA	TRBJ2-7	ASSSDTYEQY
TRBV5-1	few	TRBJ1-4	ASRPKPTNEKLF
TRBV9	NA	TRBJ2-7	ASSPRGSGSSYEQY
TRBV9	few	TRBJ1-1	ASSVGAMNTEAF
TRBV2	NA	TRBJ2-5	ASSDPSRGGETQY
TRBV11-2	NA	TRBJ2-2	ASSSDTGELF
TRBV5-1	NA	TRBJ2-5	ASSFIPSGGQETQY
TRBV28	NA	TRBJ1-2	ASSLFGARGLNYGYT
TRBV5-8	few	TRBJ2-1	ASSSGGGGYEQF
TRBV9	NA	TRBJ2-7	ASSVEGLNNNEQY
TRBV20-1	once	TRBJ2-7	SALGHDEQY
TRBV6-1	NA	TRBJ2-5	ASSDILRN
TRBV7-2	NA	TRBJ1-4	ASSPDRDEKLF
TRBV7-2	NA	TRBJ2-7	ASSLAHGVEQY
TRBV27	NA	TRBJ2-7	ASSHGSPYEQY
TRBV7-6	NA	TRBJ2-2	ASSLDRGARDGELF
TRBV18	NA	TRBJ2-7	ASSPTSTGDYEQY
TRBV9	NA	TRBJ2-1	ASSTRLAGYNEQF
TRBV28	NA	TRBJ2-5	ASSLTSGQETQY
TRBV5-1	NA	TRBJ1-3	ASSLGSGDTIY
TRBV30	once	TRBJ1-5	AWSSGTESNQPQH
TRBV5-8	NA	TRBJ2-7	ASSSNRGPYEQY
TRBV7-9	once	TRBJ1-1	ASSLQGIEAF
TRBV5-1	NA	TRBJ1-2	ASRKGAHGYT
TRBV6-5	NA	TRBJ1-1	ASRLPSGGTEAF
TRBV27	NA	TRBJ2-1	ASSRDYLSYNEQF
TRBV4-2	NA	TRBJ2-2	ASSPQGSDGELF
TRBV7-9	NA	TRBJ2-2	ASGERGRRDGELF
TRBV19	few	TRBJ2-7	ASSATGQASEQY
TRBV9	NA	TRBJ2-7	ASSVARTGEGEQY
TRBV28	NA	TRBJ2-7	ASSSPSDGSYEQY
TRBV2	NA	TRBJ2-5	ASSEVSGLGGQETQY
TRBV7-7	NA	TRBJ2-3	ASSLAYGTGAIDTQY
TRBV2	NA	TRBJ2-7	AICKQKTAYEQY
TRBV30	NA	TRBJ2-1	AWSVLGLAGGVVDEQF
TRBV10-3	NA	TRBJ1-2	AISAGGDYGYT
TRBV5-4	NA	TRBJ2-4	ASSTPGGPKNIQY
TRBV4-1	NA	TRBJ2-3	ASSQDHRGESDTQY
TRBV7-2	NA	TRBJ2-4	ASSPSGQRSSGKTY
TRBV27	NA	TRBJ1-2	ASKMVGGYGYT
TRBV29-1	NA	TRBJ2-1	SVEATGYNEQF
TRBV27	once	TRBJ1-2	ASSRQGANYGYT